The sequence of this T cell receptor beta chain was determined in a study of blood T cell repertoires in COVID-19. Study summary: PBMCs, B-cell-depleted T cells, or T cells were the source of the cDNA or gDNA that made up the material.

V dropped 3 bases and J dropped 4 bases, with 6 bases sitting between them. The CDR3 contains 12 residues. Germline V CDR1 and CDR2: LGHDT, YNNKEL (reference sequence). Generated by immunoSEQ multiplex PCR, the TCRdb table keeps only in-frame clones and is missing some. The sample shows approximately 220,000 clones, roughly 89% of them seen only once. The TCR was taken from a man aged 25 to 40 who had been exposed to COVID-19. Sequenced: PBMCs or T cells enriched from blood (not recorded which). The J gene is TRBJ2-5, the V gene TRBV3-1 (or the pseudogene TRBV3-2), with no clear D. CDR3 loop: CASSHAVETQYF. CDR3 nucleotide sequence: TGTGCCAGCAGCCATGCAGTAGAGACCCAGTACTTC.